A selection of T cell receptor beta chains follows, all from one sample in a study of T cell responses to AZD1222 COVID-19 vaccine. The repertoire was sequenced with immunoSEQ multiplex PCR; TCRdb's copy has only in-frame clones and lacks some. The data contain around 150,000 clones, around 90% of them singletons. The sample consisted of peripheral blood, taken 28 days after the second AZD1222 dose. Every receptor here comes from an adult who received the AZD1222 COVID-19 vaccine. Each CDR3 is given with its conserved first and last residue.

V gene,J gene,CDR3 protein
TRBV29-1,TRBJ1-1,CSVVGGDTEAFF
TRBV28,TRBJ1-5,CASSSPRVSNQPQHF
TRBV11-2,TRBJ1-1,CASSLDPGITEAFF
TRBV10-3,TRBJ1-5,CAIGSGTGVFQPQHF
TRBV23-1,TRBJ2-7,CASSHLGQATAYEQYF
TRBV5-4,TRBJ1-1,CASSLEQGATEAFF
TRBV10-1,TRBJ2-7,CASSEGLAGVRSYEQYF
TRBV9,TRBJ2-5,CASSPRQEETQYF
TRBV9,TRBJ1-2,CASSVGSQGAKNWDYGYTF
TRBV5-1,TRBJ1-2,CASSVGQGHGYTF
TRBV21-1,TRBJ1-5,CASSKDSGTNQPQHF
TRBV7-6,TRBJ2-3,CASSPRPGGSSTDTQYF
TRBV2,TRBJ2-6,CASKKEQGGSGANVLTF
TRBV19,TRBJ2-7,CASSLRPGLNYEQYF
TRBV4-1,TRBJ2-2,CASSPPGQGTGELFF
TRBV19,TRBJ2-3,CASSRKAVSSTDTQYF
TRBV29-1,TRBJ2-1,CSVEEKGSGRAGTYNEQFF